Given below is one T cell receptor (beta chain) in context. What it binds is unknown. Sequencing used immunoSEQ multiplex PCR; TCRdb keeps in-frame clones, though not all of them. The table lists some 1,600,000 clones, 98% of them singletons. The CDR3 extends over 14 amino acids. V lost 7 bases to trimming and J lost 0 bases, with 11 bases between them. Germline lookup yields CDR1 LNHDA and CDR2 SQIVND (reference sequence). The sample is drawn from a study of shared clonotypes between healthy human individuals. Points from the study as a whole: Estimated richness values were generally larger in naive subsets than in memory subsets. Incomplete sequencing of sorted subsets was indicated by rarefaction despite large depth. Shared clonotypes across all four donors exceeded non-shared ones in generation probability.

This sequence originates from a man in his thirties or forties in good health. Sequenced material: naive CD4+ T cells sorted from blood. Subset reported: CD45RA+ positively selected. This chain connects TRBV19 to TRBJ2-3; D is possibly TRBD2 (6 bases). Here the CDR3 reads CASTLGGSTDTQYF. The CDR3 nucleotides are TGTGCCAGTACCCTGGGGGGAAGCACAGATACGCAGTATTTT.